This T cell receptor beta chain derives from a study of identifying expanded T cells in peripheral blood. This clone was counted once. Sequencing used immunoSEQ multiplex PCR; TCRdb keeps in-frame clones, though not all of them. The sample lists about 78,000 clones; about 83% were seen once. The source of this sequence is a person aged 18 to 75 in good health. Source material: blood.

The CDR3 is CASSLGDFKGNTIYF. As DNA, the CDR3 is TGTGCCAGCAGCTTAGGGGACTTTAAAGGAAACACCATATATTTT. V gene TRBV7-9 combines with J gene TRBJ1-3; D perhaps matches TRBD1 (5 bases). This CDR3 spans 15 amino acids. V was pared by 1 base and J by 4 bases, with 11 bases between. In germline, CDR1 is SEHNR, CDR2 FQNEAQ (reference sequence).